This T cell receptor beta chain was documented in a study of breast tumors, draining lymph nodes, adjacent tissues. TCRdb redid the calling of the multiplex PCR reads with MiXCR, one entry per CDR3 protein. Of under 300,000 distinct CDR3 sequences in the sample, less than 40% were seen once. The lymph nodes were axillary draining lymph nodes from breast cancer patients. The CDR3 is made up of 13 amino acids. The V end was cut by 6 bases, the J end by 9 bases, with 15 bases between. CDR1 is MNHEY, CDR2 SVGAGI, per germline. The receptor comes from a female donor with breast cancer. Some clones in this sample may be carry-over from other donors' samples. The chain combines TRBV6-5 with TRBJ2-1, with D hard to call. Sequencing input: axillary lymph node tissue. Written as DNA, the CDR3 is TGTGCCAGCAGAAGTAACGATGGGCTTGAGCAGTTCTTC. Protein sequence: CASRSNDGLEQFF.